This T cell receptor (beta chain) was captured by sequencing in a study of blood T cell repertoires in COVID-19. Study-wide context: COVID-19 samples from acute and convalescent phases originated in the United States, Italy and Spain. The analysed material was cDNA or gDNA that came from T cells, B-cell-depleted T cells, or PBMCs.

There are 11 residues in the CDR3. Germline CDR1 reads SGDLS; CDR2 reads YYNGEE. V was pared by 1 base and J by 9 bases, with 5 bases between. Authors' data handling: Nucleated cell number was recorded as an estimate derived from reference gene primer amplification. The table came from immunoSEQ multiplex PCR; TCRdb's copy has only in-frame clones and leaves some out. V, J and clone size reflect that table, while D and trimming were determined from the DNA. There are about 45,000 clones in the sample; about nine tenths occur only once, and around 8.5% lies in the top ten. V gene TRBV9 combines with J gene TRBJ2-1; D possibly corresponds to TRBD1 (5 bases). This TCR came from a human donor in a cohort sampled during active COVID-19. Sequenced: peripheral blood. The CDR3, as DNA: TGTGCCAGCAGCGTAACAGGTGAGCAGTTCTTC. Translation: CASSVTGEQFF.